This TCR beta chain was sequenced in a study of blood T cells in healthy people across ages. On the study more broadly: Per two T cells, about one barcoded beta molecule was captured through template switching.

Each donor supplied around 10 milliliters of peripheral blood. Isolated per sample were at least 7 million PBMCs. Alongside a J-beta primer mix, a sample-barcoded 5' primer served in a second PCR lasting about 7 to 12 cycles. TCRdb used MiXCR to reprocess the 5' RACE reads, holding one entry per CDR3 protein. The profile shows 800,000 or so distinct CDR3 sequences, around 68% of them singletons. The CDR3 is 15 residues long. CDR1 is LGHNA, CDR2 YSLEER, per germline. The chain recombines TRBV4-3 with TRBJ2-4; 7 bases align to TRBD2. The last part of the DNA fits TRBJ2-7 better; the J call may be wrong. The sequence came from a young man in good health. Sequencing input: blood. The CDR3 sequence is CASSQETGGGLEQYF. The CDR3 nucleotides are TGCGCCAGCAGCCAAGAGACGGGAGGAGGGCTCGAGCAGTACTTC.